A single sample is the source of the 11 T cell receptor beta chains below, sequenced in a study of T cells in Graves' hyperthyroidism and ophthalmopathy. Template material for amplifying TCR beta CDR3 regions consisted of RNA transcripts. TCR CDR3 underwent first-round RT-PCR with the HTBI primer set. Via MiXCR, TCRdb re-called the multiplex PCR reads, giving one row per CDR3 protein. The sample lists approximately 510,000 distinct CDR3 sequences, more than 20% occurring once. Sample: blood. Receptors were obtained from a man younger than 35 with Graves' hyperthyroidism.

This clonotype was detected ten times or more. The chain links TRBV28 to TRBJ2-7; 8 nucleotides agree with TRBD1. The CDR3 spans 14 residues. Germline CDR1 reads MDHEN; CDR2 reads SYDVKM. Trimming cost V 7 bases and J 0 bases; bases outside gene matches: 5. Written as DNA, the CDR3 is TGTGCCAGCATAACAGGGGGAAGCTCCTACGAGCAGTACTTC. Its translation is CASITGGSSYEQYF. Complete variable domain (other parts from reference TRBV28 and TRBJ2-7): DVKVTQSSRYLVKRTGEKVFLECVQDMDHENMFWYRQDPGLGLRLIYFSYDVKMKEKGDIPEGYSVSREKKERFSLILESASTNQTSMYLCASITGGSSYEQYFGPGTRLTVT.

With regard to this clonotype: A much bigger clone sits one base away, suggesting this may be a read error. The chain combines TRBV4-1 with TRBJ1-1; D gene ambiguous. The CDR3 length is 13 residues. V was clipped by 1 base and J by 5 bases, with 8 bases between them. CDR1 MGHRA and CDR2 YSYEKL come from the germline V gene. The CDR3 nucleotides are TGCGCCAGCAGCCAAGTGGGTCGGACTGAAGCTTTCTTT. It encodes CASSQVGRTEAFF.

This clonotype was picked up many times. The chain couples TRBV28 to TRBJ2-6; D uncertain. This CDR3 has 16 residues. V was clipped by 4 bases and J by 4 bases, with 14 bases between them. Germline loops: CDR1 MDHEN, CDR2 SYDVKM. The CDR3 protein is CASSSSDRWGANVLTF. The DNA of the CDR3 is TGTGCCAGCAGTTCAAGTGACCGATGGGGGGCCAACGTCCTGACTTTC.

This clonotype has just a few counts. This chain links TRBV15 with TRBJ2-5, with 12 bases that match TRBD2. Germline CDR1 reads LNHNV; CDR2 reads YYDKDF (reference sequence). This CDR3 region has 16 residues. V lost 0 bases to trimming and J lost 5 bases; unmatched junction nucleotides: 4. The CDR3 reads CATSRENLAGGETQYF. CDR3 coding DNA: TGTGCCACCAGCAGAGAGAATCTAGCGGGGGGGGAGACCCAGTACTTC.

The CDR3 here is CASSPDRDGEQYF. In DNA, the CDR3 is TGTGCCAGCAGCCCGGACAGGGATGGGGAGCAGTACTTC. The rearrangement links TRBV11-2 to TRBJ2-7; TRBD1 matches 8 bases. Trimming took 5 bases from V and 7 from J; bases not matched to a gene: 7. This CDR3 spans 13 amino acids. Germline CDR1 reads SGHAT; CDR2 reads FQNNGV.

This clonotype showed up many times. The V and J genes are TRBV19 and TRBJ1-2; tentatively, D is TRBD1 (6 bases). This CDR3 contains 15 residues. Per germline, CDR1 LNHDA and CDR2 SQIVND (reference sequence). Trimming removed 4 bases at V and 5 bases at J, with 17 bases between. CDR3 residues: CASSSEATGIYGYTF. DNA of the CDR3: TGTGCCAGTAGTAGCGAGGCGACAGGCATTTATGGCTACACCTTC.

This clonotype was observed many times. The chain is built from TRBV7-8 and TRBJ1-2; 8 bases fit TRBD1. The length of the CDR3 is 16 residues. After removal of 4 bases from V and 0 bases from J, the junction contained 7 bases not matched to a gene. The germline V gene has CDR1 SGHVS and CDR2 FQNEAQ. This CDR3 is CASSSLGGQANYGYTF. For the CDR3, the DNA is TGTGCCAGCAGCTCTTTGGGGGGACAGGCTAACTATGGCTACACCTTC.

This clonotype was observed many times. The rearrangement uses TRBV29-1 and TRBJ1-1; D gene ambiguous. There are 12 residues in the CDR3. The germline V gene encodes CDR1 SQVTM and CDR2 ANQGSEA. V lost 3 bases, J lost 4 bases, and 9 bases lay in between. CDR3 amino acids: CSVEEQPTEAFF. CDR3 bases: TGCAGCGTTGAGGAGCAACCCACTGAAGCTTTCTTT. The full variable domain, completed using reference TRBV29-1 and TRBJ1-1, is SAVISQKPSRDICQRGTSLTIQCQVDSQVTMMFWYRQQPGQSLTLIATANQGSEATYESGFVIDKFPISRPNLTFSTLTVSNMSPEDSSIYLCSVEEQPTEAFFGQGTRLTVV.

This clonotype was seen many times. The chain links TRBV5-1 to TRBJ1-2, with 7 bases aligning to TRBD1. This CDR3 is 15 amino acids long. Germline loops: CDR1 SGHRS, CDR2 YFSETQ. J gave up 4 bases and V 3 bases, and 9 bases lay outside the gene matches. This CDR3 reads CASSSGDSRTYGYTF. The DNA for the CDR3 is TGCGCCAGCAGCTCCGGGGACAGTAGAACCTATGGCTACACCTTC. The full variable domain, rest sourced from reference TRBV5-1 and TRBJ1-2, is KAGVTQTPRYLIKTRGQQVTLSCSPISGHRSVSWYQQTPGQGLQFLFEYFSETQRNKGNFPGRFSGRQFSNSRSEMNVSTLELGDSALYLCASSSGDSRTYGYTFGSGTRLTVV.

At least ten counts were recorded for this clonotype. The chain uses TRBV27 and TRBJ1-2; D is unresolved. V lost 0 bases to trimming and J lost 3 bases, with 5 bases between them. Germline V CDR1 and CDR2: MNHEY, SMNVEV (reference sequence). The CDR3 length is 13 residues. In DNA form, the CDR3 reads TGTGCCAGCAGTTTATCGGCAGACTATGGCTACACCTTC. Its translation is CASSLSADYGYTF.

Of note for this clonotype: Being one base from a much bigger clone, this may be a read error. The chain is built from TRBV28 and TRBJ2-7; no firm D call. CDR3 size: 13 residues. Germline CDR1 MDHEN, CDR2 SYDVKM. The CDR3 spells CGSSLFQAGEQYF. The DNA of the CDR3 is TGTGGCAGCAGTTTATTCCAGGCCGGGGAGCAGTACTTC. Full variable domain (outside the CDR3, taken from reference TRBV28 and TRBJ2-7): DVKVTQSSRYLVKRTGEKVFLECVQDMDHENMFWYRQDPGLGLRLIYFSYDVKMKEKGDIPEGYSVSREKKERFSLILESASTNQTSMYLCGSSLFQAGEQYFGPGTRLTVT.